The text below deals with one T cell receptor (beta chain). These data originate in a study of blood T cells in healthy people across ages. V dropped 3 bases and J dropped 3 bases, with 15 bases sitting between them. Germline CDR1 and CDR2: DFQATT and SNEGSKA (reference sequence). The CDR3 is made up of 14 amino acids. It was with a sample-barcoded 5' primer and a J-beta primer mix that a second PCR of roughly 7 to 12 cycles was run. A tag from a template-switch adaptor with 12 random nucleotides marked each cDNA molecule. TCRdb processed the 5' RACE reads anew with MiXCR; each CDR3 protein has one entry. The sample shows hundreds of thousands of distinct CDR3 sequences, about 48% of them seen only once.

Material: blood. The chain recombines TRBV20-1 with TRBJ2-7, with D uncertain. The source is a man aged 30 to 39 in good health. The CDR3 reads CSARGIMGGYEQYF. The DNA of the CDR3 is TGCAGTGCTAGGGGCATAATGGGCGGCTACGAGCAGTACTTC.